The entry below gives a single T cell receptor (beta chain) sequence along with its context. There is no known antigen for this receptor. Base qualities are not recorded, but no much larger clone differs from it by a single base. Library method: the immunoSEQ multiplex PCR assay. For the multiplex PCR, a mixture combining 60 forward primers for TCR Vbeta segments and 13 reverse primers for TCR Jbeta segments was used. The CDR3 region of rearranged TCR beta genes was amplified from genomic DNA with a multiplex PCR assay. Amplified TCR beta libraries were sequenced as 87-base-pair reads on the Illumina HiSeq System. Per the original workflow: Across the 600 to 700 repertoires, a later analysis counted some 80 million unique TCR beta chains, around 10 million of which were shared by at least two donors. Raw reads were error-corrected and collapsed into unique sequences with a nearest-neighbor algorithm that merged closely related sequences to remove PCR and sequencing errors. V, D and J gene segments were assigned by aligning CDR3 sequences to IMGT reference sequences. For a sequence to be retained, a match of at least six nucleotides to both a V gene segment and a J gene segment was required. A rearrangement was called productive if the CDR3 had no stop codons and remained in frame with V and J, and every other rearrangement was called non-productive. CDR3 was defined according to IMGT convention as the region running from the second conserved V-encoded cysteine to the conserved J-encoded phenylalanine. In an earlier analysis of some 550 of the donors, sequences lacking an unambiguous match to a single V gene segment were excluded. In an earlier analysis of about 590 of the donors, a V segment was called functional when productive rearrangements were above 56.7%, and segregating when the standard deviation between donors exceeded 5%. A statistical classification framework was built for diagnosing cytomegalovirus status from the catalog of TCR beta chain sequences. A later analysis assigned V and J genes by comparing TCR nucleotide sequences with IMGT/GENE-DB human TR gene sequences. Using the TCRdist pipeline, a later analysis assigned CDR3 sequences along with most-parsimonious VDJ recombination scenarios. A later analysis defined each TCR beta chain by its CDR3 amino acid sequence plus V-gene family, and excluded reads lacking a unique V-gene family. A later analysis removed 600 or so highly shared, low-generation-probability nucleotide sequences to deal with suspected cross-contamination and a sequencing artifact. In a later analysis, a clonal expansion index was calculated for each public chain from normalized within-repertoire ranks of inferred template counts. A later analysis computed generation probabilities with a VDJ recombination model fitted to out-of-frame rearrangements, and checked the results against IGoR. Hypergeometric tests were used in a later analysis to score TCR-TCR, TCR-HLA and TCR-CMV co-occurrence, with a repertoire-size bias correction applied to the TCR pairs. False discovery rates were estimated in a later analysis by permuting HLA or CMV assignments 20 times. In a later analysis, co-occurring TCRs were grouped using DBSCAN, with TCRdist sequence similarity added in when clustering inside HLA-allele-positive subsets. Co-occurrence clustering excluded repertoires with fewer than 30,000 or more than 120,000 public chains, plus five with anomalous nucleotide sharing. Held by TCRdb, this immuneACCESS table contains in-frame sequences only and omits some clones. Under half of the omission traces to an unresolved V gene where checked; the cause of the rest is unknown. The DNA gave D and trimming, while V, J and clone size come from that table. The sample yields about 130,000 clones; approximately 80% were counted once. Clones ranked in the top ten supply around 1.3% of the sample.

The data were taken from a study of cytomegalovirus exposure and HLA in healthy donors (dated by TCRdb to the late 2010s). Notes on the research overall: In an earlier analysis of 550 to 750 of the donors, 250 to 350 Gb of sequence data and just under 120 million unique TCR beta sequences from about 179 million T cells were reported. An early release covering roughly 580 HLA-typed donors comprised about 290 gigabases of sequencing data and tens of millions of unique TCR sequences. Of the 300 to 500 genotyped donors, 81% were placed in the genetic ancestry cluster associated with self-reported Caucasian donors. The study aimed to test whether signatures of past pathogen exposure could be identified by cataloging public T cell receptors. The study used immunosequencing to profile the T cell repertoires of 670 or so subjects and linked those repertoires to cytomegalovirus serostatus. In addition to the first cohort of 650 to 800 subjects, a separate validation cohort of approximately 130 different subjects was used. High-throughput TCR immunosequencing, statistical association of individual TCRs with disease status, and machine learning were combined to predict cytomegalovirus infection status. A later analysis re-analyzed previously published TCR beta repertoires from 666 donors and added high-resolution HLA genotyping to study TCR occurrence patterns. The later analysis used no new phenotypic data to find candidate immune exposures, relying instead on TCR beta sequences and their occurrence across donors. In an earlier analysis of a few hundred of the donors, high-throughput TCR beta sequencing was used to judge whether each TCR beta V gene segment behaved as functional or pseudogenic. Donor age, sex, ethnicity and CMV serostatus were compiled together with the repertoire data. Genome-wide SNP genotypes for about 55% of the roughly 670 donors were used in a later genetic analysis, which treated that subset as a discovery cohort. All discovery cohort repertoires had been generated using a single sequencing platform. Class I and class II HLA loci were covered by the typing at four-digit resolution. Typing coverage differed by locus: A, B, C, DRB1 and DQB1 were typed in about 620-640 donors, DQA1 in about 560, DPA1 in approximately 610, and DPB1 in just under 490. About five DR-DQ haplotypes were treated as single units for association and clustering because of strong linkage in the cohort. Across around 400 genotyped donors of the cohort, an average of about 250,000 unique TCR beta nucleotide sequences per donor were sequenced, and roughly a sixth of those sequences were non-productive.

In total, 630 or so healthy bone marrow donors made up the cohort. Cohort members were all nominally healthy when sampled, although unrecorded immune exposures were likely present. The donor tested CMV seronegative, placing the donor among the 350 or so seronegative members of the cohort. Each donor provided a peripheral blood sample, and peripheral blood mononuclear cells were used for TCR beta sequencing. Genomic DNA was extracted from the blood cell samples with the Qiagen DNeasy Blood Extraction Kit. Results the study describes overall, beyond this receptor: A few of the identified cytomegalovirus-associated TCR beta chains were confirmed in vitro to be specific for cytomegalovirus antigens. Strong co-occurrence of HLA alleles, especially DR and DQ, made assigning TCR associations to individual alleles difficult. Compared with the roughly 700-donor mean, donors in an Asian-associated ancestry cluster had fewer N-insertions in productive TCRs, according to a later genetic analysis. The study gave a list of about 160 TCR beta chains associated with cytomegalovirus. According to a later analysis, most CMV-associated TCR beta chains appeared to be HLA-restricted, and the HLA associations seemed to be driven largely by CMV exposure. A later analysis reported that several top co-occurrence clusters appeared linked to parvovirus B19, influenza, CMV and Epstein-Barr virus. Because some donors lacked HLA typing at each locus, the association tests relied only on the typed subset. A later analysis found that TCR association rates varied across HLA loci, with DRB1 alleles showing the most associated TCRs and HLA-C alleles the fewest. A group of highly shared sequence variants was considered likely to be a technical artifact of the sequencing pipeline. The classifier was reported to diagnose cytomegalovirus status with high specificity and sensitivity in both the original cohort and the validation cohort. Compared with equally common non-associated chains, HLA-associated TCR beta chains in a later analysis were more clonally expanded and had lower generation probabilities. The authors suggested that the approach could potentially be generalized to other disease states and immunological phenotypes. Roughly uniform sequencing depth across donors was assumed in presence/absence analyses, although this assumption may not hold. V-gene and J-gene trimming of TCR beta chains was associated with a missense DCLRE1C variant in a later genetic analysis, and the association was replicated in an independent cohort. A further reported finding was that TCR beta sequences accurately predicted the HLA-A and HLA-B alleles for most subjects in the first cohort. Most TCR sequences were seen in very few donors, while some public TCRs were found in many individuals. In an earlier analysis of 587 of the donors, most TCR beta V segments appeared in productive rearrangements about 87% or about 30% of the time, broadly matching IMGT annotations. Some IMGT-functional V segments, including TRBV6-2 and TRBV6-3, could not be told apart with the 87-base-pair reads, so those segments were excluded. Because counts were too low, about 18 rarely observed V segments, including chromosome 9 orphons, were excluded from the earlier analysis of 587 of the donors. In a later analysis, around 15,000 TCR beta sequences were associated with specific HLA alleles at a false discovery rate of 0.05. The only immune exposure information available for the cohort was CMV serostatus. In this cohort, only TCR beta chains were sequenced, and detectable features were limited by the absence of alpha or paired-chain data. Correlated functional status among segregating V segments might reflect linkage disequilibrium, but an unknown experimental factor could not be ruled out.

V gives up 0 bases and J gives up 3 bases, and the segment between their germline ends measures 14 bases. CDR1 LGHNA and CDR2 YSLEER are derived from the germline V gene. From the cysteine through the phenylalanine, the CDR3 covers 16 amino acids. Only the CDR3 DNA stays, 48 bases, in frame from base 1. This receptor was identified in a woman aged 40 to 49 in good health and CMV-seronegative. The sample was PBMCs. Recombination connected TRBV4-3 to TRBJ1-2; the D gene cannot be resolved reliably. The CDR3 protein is CASSQDLAGSYYGYTF. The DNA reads TGCGCCAGCAGCCAAGATCTGGCGGGGTCGTACTATGGCTACACCTTC.